These T cell receptor beta chains were read from a single sample in a study of post-analysis software for immune sequencing data. TCRdb re-analysed the PCR reads in MiXCR, keeping a single row per CDR3 protein. The table records around 260,000 distinct CDR3 sequences, less than 40% of them present only once. Sequencing was done on a sample of blood. These receptor sequences come from a girl aged 5-17 years with multiple sclerosis. Both conserved end residues are part of each CDR3. The D gene is left open where the match is weak. Only part of the rows carry a size: once, few, many, or a class if the clone is expanded.

J	D	length	size	V	CDR3	DNA
TRBJ2-3	TRBD2	17	NA	TRBV20-1	CSARAAGTSGGTDTQYF	TGCAGTGCTAGAGCGGCTGGGACTAGCGGGGGGACAGATACGCAGTATTTT
TRBJ1-5	TRBD1	16	many	TRBV5-6	CASSLAGTGGNQPQHF	TGTGCCAGCAGCCTTGCCGGGACAGGGGGCAATCAGCCCCAGCATTTT
TRBJ2-5	NA	13	many	TRBV18	CASSPQAGETQYF	TGTGCCAGCTCACCACAGGCCGGGGAGACCCAGTACTTC
TRBJ1-2	TRBD1	14	NA	TRBV28	CASSPGQVNYDYTF	TGTGCCAGCAGTCCCGGACAGGTTAACTATGACTACACCTTC
TRBJ1-5	TRBD1	15	NA	TRBV10-2	CASSERAGGDQPQHF	TGCGCCAGCAGTGAGCGGGCAGGGGGAGATCAGCCCCAGCATTTT
TRBJ2-1	TRBD1	15	few	TRBV13	CASSLGQGQNNEQFF	TGTGCCAGCAGCTTAGGACAGGGGCAGAACAATGAGCAGTTCTTC
TRBJ1-1	TRBD1	14	NA	TRBV9	CASSFGQGYTEAFF	TGTGCCAGCAGCTTCGGACAGGGGTACACTGAAGCTTTCTTT
TRBJ1-2	NA	14	many	TRBV18	CASSPQISYTGYTF	TGTGCCAGCTCACCACAGATATCCTATACTGGCTACACCTTC
TRBJ1-2	TRBD1	13	many	TRBV29-1	CSVVGDRLEGYTF	TGCAGCGTTGTTGGGGACAGGTTGGAAGGCTACACCTTC
TRBJ2-7	TRBD2	13	few	TRBV29-1	CSVRLAGGYEQYF	TGCAGCGTCCGACTAGCGGGGGGATACGAGCAGTACTTC
TRBJ2-7	NA	15	NA	TRBV11-2	CASSLEGGATYEQYF	TGTGCCAGCAGCTTAGAAGGGGGAGCTACCTACGAGCAGTACTTC
TRBJ2-3	TRBD2	16	many	TRBV5-1	CASSPGLAVVGHTQYF	TGCGCCAGCAGCCCGGGACTAGCGGTCGTGGGGCATACGCAGTATTTT
TRBJ1-2	TRBD1	14	many	TRBV5-6	CASSFPGQGFRYTF	TGTGCCAGCAGCTTCCCCGGACAGGGCTTCCGCTACACCTTC
TRBJ2-7	TRBD1	16	NA	TRBV20-1	CSARGSPGQGIHEQYF	TGCAGTGCTAGAGGTTCTCCGGGACAGGGGATCCACGAGCAGTACTTC
TRBJ2-5	NA	13	many	TRBV20-1	CSARVTRQETQYF	TGCAGTGCTAGAGTCACCAGGCAAGAGACCCAGTACTTC
TRBJ2-3	NA	14	NA	TRBV29-1	CSVEGGTSTDTQYF	TGCAGCGTTGAAGGCGGGACTAGCACAGATACGCAGTATTTT
TRBJ2-5	NA	12	few	TRBV3-1	CASSHGQETQYF	TGTGCCAGCAGCCACGGCCAAGAGACCCAGTACTTC
TRBJ2-3	TRBD2	13	many	TRBV20-1	CSALADSTDTQYF	TGCAGTGCCCTAGCGGATAGCACAGATACGCAGTATTTT
TRBJ2-5	NA	16	many	TRBV7-8	CASTYTPRTNQETQYF	TGTGCCAGCACCTACACTCCAAGGACAAACCAAGAGACCCAGTACTTC
TRBJ1-2	TRBD1	15	NA	TRBV6-2/TRBV6-3	CASSYLAGTADGYTF	TGCGCCAGCAGTTACCTAGCCGGGACAGCGGATGGCTACACCTTC
TRBJ2-7	NA	13	NA	TRBV29-1	CSVKGGPSYEQYF	TGCAGCGTCAAGGGGGGACCCTCCTACGAGCAGTACTTC
TRBJ1-2	NA	13	few	TRBV5-1	CASSTGTEYGYTF	TGCGCCAGCAGCACCGGGACCGAGTATGGCTACACCTTC
TRBJ1-2	NA	14	NA	TRBV7-2	CASSLSSTDYGYTF	TGTGCCAGCAGCTTATCGTCGACAGATTATGGCTACACCTTC
TRBJ2-1	TRBD2	16	few	TRBV3-1	CASSQVGLAGYNEQFF	TGTGCCAGCAGCCAAGTGGGACTAGCGGGGTACAATGAGCAGTTCTTC
TRBJ1-1	TRBD1	17	many	TRBV28	CASRPAPLTGENTEAFF	TGTGCCAGCAGACCAGCCCCTTTGACAGGGGAGAACACTGAAGCTTTCTTT
TRBJ2-3	NA	14	few	TRBV2	CASKRDGTLDTQYF	TGTGCCAGCAAAAGGGACGGGACGTTGGATACGCAGTATTTT
TRBJ1-1	TRBD1	15	many	TRBV7-9	CASSPRTGLHTEAFF	TGTGCCAGCAGCCCCCGGACAGGGCTACACACTGAAGCTTTCTTT
TRBJ2-2	NA	12	few	TRBV11-2	CASSLDGGELFF	TGTGCCAGCAGCTTAGATGGTGGGGAGCTGTTTTTT
TRBJ2-4	NA	14	NA	TRBV2	CASDAGLAKNIQYF	TGTGCCAGCGATGCGGGGTTAGCCAAAAACATTCAGTACTTC
TRBJ2-2	NA	14	NA	TRBV30	CAWDASGPTGELFF	TGTGCCTGGGATGCCTCAGGACCCACCGGGGAGCTGTTTTTT
TRBJ2-5	NA	13	NA	TRBV12-3/TRBV12-4	CATRWSTQETQYF	TGTGCCACCCGGTGGTCTACCCAAGAGACCCAGTACTTC
TRBJ2-4	NA	15	NA	TRBV5-1	CASSFTDGSVDIQYF	TGCGCCAGCAGCTTTACGGACGGCTCTGTGGACATTCAGTACTTC
TRBJ1-1	NA	13	many	TRBV5-1	CASSLQGNTEAFF	TGCGCCAGCAGCTTACAGGGGAACACTGAAGCTTTCTTT
TRBJ2-5	TRBD1	16	many	TRBV5-1	CASSLADRAEGETQYF	TGCGCCAGCAGCTTGGCGGACAGGGCGGAGGGAGAGACCCAGTACTTC
TRBJ2-5	TRBD2	15	NA	TRBV28	CASSLIAGGWNEQYF	TGTGCCAGCAGTTTGATAGCGGGAGGTTGGAATGAGCAGTACTTC
TRBJ1-5	TRBD1	15	NA	TRBV5-1	CASSLGDRVDQPQHF	TGCGCCAGCAGCTTGGGCGACAGGGTTGATCAGCCCCAGCATTTT
TRBJ1-2	NA	14	many	TRBV6-6	CASSSTYGDYGYTF	TGTGCCAGCAGTTCAACTTACGGGGACTATGGCTACACCTTC